This T cell receptor (beta chain) was obtained from a study of cytomegalovirus exposure and HLA in healthy donors. The overall study: Most genotyped donors, around 86% of around 370, had Caucasian-associated genetic ancestry.

The study, taken as a whole, reports: A later analysis found common viral pathogens apparently linked to several of the most significant clusters. A later analysis showed TCR association rates differing by HLA locus, peaking at DRB1 and lowest at HLA-C. TCR beta chain V- and J-gene trimming was linked, in a later analysis, to a missense variant in DCLRE1C.

V gave up 6 bases and J gave up 3 bases, with 11 bases separating them. CDR3 length: 14 residues. Germline CDR1 and CDR2: SNHLY and FYNNEI. The PCR made use of 60 Vbeta and 13 Jbeta primers. Clones were read by immunoSEQ multiplex PCR, and TCRdb kept only the in-frame ones, dropping some. The sample yields roughly 50,000 clones, of which the top ten take up about 25%. Comments on this clone: The target antigen is unknown.

This receptor was taken from a man aged 40-49 years in good health and CMV-seropositive. This rearrangement joins TRBV2 to TRBJ1-4, with D perhaps matching TRBD1 (6 bases). The sequenced material came from PBMCs. CDR3 region: CASRWAGANEKLFF. In nucleotides, the CDR3 is TGTGCCAGCAGGTGGGCAGGGGCTAATGAAAAACTGTTTTTT.